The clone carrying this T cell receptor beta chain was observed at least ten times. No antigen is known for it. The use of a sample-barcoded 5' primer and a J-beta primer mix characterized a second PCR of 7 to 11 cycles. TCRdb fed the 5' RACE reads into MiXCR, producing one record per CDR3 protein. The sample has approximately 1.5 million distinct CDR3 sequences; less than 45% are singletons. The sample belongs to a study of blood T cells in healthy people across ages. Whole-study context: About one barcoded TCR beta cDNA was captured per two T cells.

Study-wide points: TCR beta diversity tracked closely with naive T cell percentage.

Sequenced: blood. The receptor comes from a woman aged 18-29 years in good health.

The CDR3 protein is CASSLGQLNEKLFF. CDR3 coding DNA: TGTGCCAGCAGCTTAGGACAGCTTAATGAAAAACTGTTTTTT. The V gene is TRBV7-9, the J gene TRBJ1-4, with a tentative D call TRBD1 (5 bases). Trimming cost V 1 base and J 4 bases, with 7 bases left between them. CDR1 is SEHNR and CDR2 is FQNEAQ in the germline V gene (reference sequence). CDR3 size: 14 residues.